Following are 27 T cell receptor beta chains from one sample sequenced in a study of T cells in Graves' hyperthyroidism and ophthalmopathy. What was amplified from RNA transcripts were TCR beta CDR3 regions. RT-PCR in the first round (using the HTBI primer set) targeted the TCR CDR3. TCRdb fed the multiplex PCR reads into MiXCR, producing one record per CDR3 protein. The sample lists approximately 610,000 distinct CDR3 sequences, 14% to 15% occurring once. What was sequenced was blood. These receptor sequences come from a woman aged 35 to 49 with Graves' ophthalmopathy.

As concerns this clonotype: This clone may be a read error of a much larger clone one base away. The genes are TRBV6-5 and TRBJ1-1; D is ambiguous. The CDR3 runs 15 residues. In germline, CDR1 is MNHEY, CDR2 SVGAGI. CDR3: CASSYLFRAGTEASF. The CDR3, as DNA: TGTGCCAGCAGTTACTTGTTCCGGGCTGGCACTGAAGCTTCCTTT.

This clonotype came up many times. This chain links TRBV7-8 with TRBJ1-2; 7 bases match TRBD1. From germline, CDR1 is SGHVS and CDR2 FQNEAQ. The CDR3 is 17 residues long. The junction had 13 bases not matched to a gene; V was cut back by 4 bases and J by 2 bases. The CDR3 is CASSSWVWDSGNYGYTF. In nucleotides, the CDR3 is TGTGCCAGCAGCTCATGGGTTTGGGACAGTGGGAACTATGGCTACACCTTC.

This clonotype appeared many times. V usage is TRBV29-1 and J usage is TRBJ2-5; possibly TRBD1 for D (5 bases). The germline V gene encodes CDR1 SQVTM and CDR2 ANQGSEA. The CDR3 totals 12 residues. Trimming pared 4 bases from V and 5 bases from J, leaving 11 bases between. The CDR3: CSVGPGMETQYF. As DNA, the CDR3 is TGCAGCGTTGGACCAGGGATGGAGACCCAGTACTTC.

At least ten counts were recorded for this clonotype. The rearrangement links TRBV25-1 to TRBJ1-1; weak D call: TRBD1 (5 bases). Germline V gives CDR1 MGHDK, CDR2 SYGVNS. The CDR3 length is 14 residues. The ends were cut back, 7 bases at V and 4 bases at J, with 16 bases in the middle. The CDR3 bases are TGTGCCAGCACCTCGATTGGGGGTGGCACTGAAGCTTTCTTT. Protein product: CASTSIGGGTEAFF.

This chain uses TRBV6-5 with TRBJ1-2; 8 bases align to TRBD1. Per the germline V gene, CDR1 is MNHEY and CDR2 is SVGAGI. There are 13 residues in the CDR3. V was pared by 4 bases and J by 7 bases, with 5 bases of the junction left unmatched. Here the CDR3 DNA reads TGTGCCAGCAGTTTAGGGACAGGAGTTGGCTACACCTTC. This translates into CASSLGTGVGYTF.

This clonotype was seen at least ten times. At one end, the junction sequence differs from germline, possibly due to a read error. The chain carries TRBV7-3 and TRBJ1-1, with D hard to call. In germline, CDR1 is SGHTA, CDR2 FQGTGA. The CDR3 sequence is 15 residues long. For the CDR3, the DNA is TGTGTCAGCAGCTTAGAAGGTTTTAGGAGCACTGAAGCTTTCTTT. This translates into CVSSLEGFRSTEAFF.

This clonotype was found a few times. The CDR3 is CASSPSGTNNEQFF. CDR3 in DNA: TGTGCCAGCAGTCCGTCCGGGACAAACAATGAGCAGTTCTTC. This chain joins TRBV28 and TRBJ2-1; possible D gene TRBD1, 6 bases. Between the trimmed V and J ends, which lost 5 bases and 5 bases, there was a span of 13 bases. Germline CDR1 reads MDHEN; CDR2 reads SYDVKM. There are 14 residues in the CDR3.

The chain has TRBV14 and TRBJ1-3, with 7 bases matching TRBD1. V was pared by 2 bases and J by 0 bases, with 7 bases of the junction left unmatched. CDR3 length: 17 residues. Germline CDR1 is SGHDN and CDR2 is FVKESK. In DNA, the CDR3 is TGTGCCAGCAGCCAACGATCCGGGACAGTCTCTGGAAACACCATATATTTT. Its protein is CASSQRSGTVSGNTIYF.

This clonotype was counted many times. The chain joins TRBV19 to TRBJ1-5; D not certain. This CDR3 comprises 13 residues. With 7 bases removed from V and 0 bases from J, the gap between germline ends came to 7 bases. In germline, CDR1 is LNHDA, CDR2 SQIVND (reference sequence). CDR3 coding DNA: TGTGCCAGTACCTTCGGTAGCAATCAGCCCCAGCATTTT. This encodes CASTFGSNQPQHF.

The chain employs TRBV10-2 and TRBJ1-1, with D unclear. V lost 7 bases to trimming and J lost 0 bases, with 12 bases between them. Germline loops: CDR1 WSHSY, CDR2 SAAADI. The CDR3 consists of 14 residues. The CDR3 reads CASMFARMNTEAFF. CDR3 in DNA: TGCGCCAGCATGTTCGCCCGGATGAACACTGAAGCTTTCTTT.

This clonotype was counted many times. The V gene is TRBV5-1, the J gene TRBJ2-7; D not resolved. The germline V gene has CDR1 SGHRS and CDR2 YFSETQ. The CDR3 spans 14 residues. V lost 6 bases, J lost 2 bases, and 15 bases lay in between. In DNA form, the CDR3 reads TGCGCCAGCACCGTAGACAACGAAGCCTACGAGCAGTACTTC. This gives the protein CASTVDNEAYEQYF.

The rearrangement uses TRBV27 and TRBJ1-1; 7 positions agree with TRBD1. Unmatched junction bases numbered 4, after V lost 8 bases and J lost 1 base. Looked up from germline, CDR1 is MNHEY and CDR2 is SMNVEV (reference sequence). The CDR3 is 13 amino acids. The CDR3 loop reads CASATGKNTEAFF. As DNA, the CDR3 is TGTGCCAGCGCGACAGGGAAGAACACTGAAGCTTTCTTT.

This clonotype was seen ten or more times. The chain links TRBV7-8 to TRBJ1-1; unclear D gene. V was pared by 1 base and J by 0 bases, with 9 bases between. The germline CDR1 and CDR2 sequences are SGHVS and FQNEAQ. The CDR3 runs to 15 residues. DNA for the CDR3: TGTGCCAGCAGCTTAGTTGTGGGGATGAACACTGAAGCTTTCTTT. Translated: CASSLVVGMNTEAFF.

Many counts were recorded for this clonotype. The J gene is TRBJ1-3, the V gene TRBV12-3 or TRBV12-4, with 7 nucleotides matching TRBD1. This CDR3 is 14 amino acids long. V lost 5 bases and J lost 4; bases outside the gene matches: 5. CDR3 DNA: TGTGCCAGCAGTCCAGGACAGGAGGGAAACACCATATATTTT. Translating it yields CASSPGQEGNTIYF.

This clonotype has ten or more counts. The chain uses TRBV11-2 and TRBJ2-2; D is unclear. The CDR3 contains 17 residues. Trimming left V 2 bases short and J 1 base short, with 14 bases between. Germline CDR1 and CDR2: SGHAT and FQNNGV. This CDR3 reads CASSLRVYSLNTGELFF. The CDR3 DNA sequence: TGTGCCAGCAGCTTAAGGGTCTATTCCCTGAACACCGGGGAGCTGTTTTTT.

This clonotype appeared many times. The chain carries TRBV5-4 and TRBJ2-5; 7 bases align to TRBD2. CDR3 length: 14 amino acids. V dropped 4 bases and J dropped 1; count of bases not matched to a gene: 4. Germline V gives CDR1 SGHNT, CDR2 YYREEE (reference sequence). The CDR3 nucleotides read TGTGCCAGCAGCAAGGGAGGGTTCCAAGAGACCCAGTACTTC. Its protein product is CASSKGGFQETQYF. Variable domain in full (rest from reference TRBV5-4 and TRBJ2-5): ETGVTQSPTHLIKTRGQQVTLRCSSQSGHNTVSWYQQALGQGPQFIFQYYREEENGRGNFPPRFSGLQFPNYSSELNVNALELDDSALYLCASSKGGFQETQYFGPGTRLLVL.

This clonotype was seen at least ten times. The gene calls are TRBV7-2 and TRBJ2-5; TRBD1 matches 7 bases. The CDR3 loop spans 13 amino acids. The trim removed 5 bases at V and 2 bases at J, leaving 2 bases unmatched. Looked up from germline, CDR1 is SGHTA and CDR2 is FQGNSA. CDR3 region: CASSQQGQETQYF. The CDR3 DNA reads TGTGCCAGCAGCCAACAGGGGCAAGAGACCCAGTACTTC. Full variable domain (outside the CDR3, taken from reference TRBV7-2 and TRBJ2-5): GAGVSQSPSNKVTEKGKDVELRCDPISGHTALYWYRQSLGQGLEFLIYFQGNSAPDKSGLPSDRFSAERTGGSVSTLTIQRTQQEDSAVYLCASSQQGQETQYFGPGTRLLVL.

The genes are TRBV30 and TRBJ1-1; 9 bases match TRBD1. This CDR3 comprises 14 residues. V gave up 3 bases and J gave up 5 bases; unmatched junction bases: 7. The V gene's germline CDR1 is GTSNPN and CDR2 SVGIG (reference sequence). The CDR3 spells CAWSAGTGSTEAFF. The CDR3 bases are TGTGCCTGGAGCGCCGGGACAGGGAGTACTGAAGCTTTCTTT.

This clonotype has at least ten counts. The CDR3 region has the DNA TGCGCCAGCAGCCCCGGCGGAAATTCACCCCTCCACTTT. It translates to CASSPGGNSPLHF. The J gene is TRBJ1-6, the V gene TRBV5-1; D remains unclear. The germline V gene encodes CDR1 SGHRS and CDR2 YFSETQ. CDR3 length equals 13 residues. V dropped 4 bases and J dropped 7 bases, with 9 bases sitting between them.

This clonotype was picked up many times. The V call is TRBV28, the J call TRBJ1-1, with a possible D match to TRBD1 (5 bases). CDR1 MDHEN and CDR2 SYDVKM come from the germline V gene. V lost 6 bases and J 5 bases, leaving 16 bases between the germline ends. The CDR3 covers 14 residues. The CDR3 DNA follows: TGTGCCAGCAGATGGGGGAATCTGGGGACTGAAGCTTTCTTT. Amino acid sequence: CASRWGNLGTEAFF.

Turning to this clonotype: Since a much larger clone is just one base distant, this may be a read error. Lacking the conserved final phenylalanine or tryptophan, this CDR3 likely reflects a read error. The chain is built from TRBV7-2 and TRBJ2-5; 8 bases match TRBD2. J gave up 5 bases and V 5 bases, and 7 bases lay outside the gene matches. Germline V gives CDR1 SGHTA, CDR2 FQGNSA. The CDR3 contains 14 residues. The CDR3 DNA is TGTGCCAGCAGCCCTCTAGCGGGCGCTGAGACCCAGTACCTC. As protein: CASSPLAGAETQYL.

In its sample, this clonotype was seen many times. This may be a read error, as it is one base from a much larger clone. The chain is built from TRBV27 and TRBJ2-7; 8 bases map to TRBD2. CDR3 length equals 13 residues. Per germline, CDR1 MNHEY and CDR2 SMNVEV (reference sequence). V gave up 6 bases and J gave up 6 bases; unmatched junction bases: 7. The CDR3 reads CASRGAGEGEQYF. CDR3 DNA sequence: TGTGCCAGCAGGGGAGCGGGAGAGGGCGAGCAGTACTTC.

This clonotype was observed at least ten times. The V and J genes are TRBV13 and TRBJ2-7, with 9 nucleotides matching TRBD2. Trimming cost V 2 bases and J 3 bases; bases outside gene matches: 5. The CDR3 totals 15 residues. Per germline, CDR1 PRHDT and CDR2 FYEKMQ (reference sequence). The CDR3 sequence: CASSLLATSGYEQYF. CDR3 nucleotide sequence: TGTGCCAGCAGCTTATTGGCGACTAGCGGCTACGAGCAGTACTTC.

The sample holds a few counts of this clonotype. The genes are TRBV5-5 and TRBJ1-1, with unresolved D. Deletions cut 3 bases from V and 1 base from J, with 13 bases between. The CDR3 spans 15 residues. Germline CDR1 SGHKS, CDR2 YYEKEE (reference sequence). CDR3 nucleotides: TGTGCCAGCAGCTCCCCCGGGCTCTCGAACACTGAAGCTTTCTTT. It specifies CASSSPGLSNTEAFF.

The chain couples TRBV9 to TRBJ2-5; D perhaps matches TRBD2 (5 bases). Germline CDR1 and CDR2: SGDLS and YYNGEE. This CDR3 has 15 amino acids. V gave up 0 bases and J gave up 1 base, with 10 bases separating them. CDR3 loop: CASSVGGSPQETQYF. In DNA, the CDR3 is TGTGCCAGCAGCGTAGGAGGGAGCCCCCAAGAGACCCAGTACTTC.

This clonotype has at least ten counts. The gene calls are TRBV28 and TRBJ2-7; 9 bases are shared with TRBD2. Trimming removed 7 bases from V and 4 bases from J; junction bases left unmatched: 11. The CDR3 extends over 15 amino acids. The germline gives CDR1 MDHEN, CDR2 SYDVKM. The CDR3, as DNA: TGTGCCAGCAATCACTTTAGCGGGAGAACTTACGAGCAGTACTTC. Amino acid sequence: CASNHFSGRTYEQYF.

The V gene is TRBV28, the J gene TRBJ1-2; D is uncertain. V was cut by 5 bases and J by 4 bases, with 8 bases left in between. This CDR3 comprises 12 residues. Per germline, CDR1 MDHEN and CDR2 SYDVKM. As DNA, the CDR3 is TGTGCCAGCAGTGCCGTTGGCTATGGCTACACCTTC. Translated: CASSAVGYGYTF.